This T cell receptor (beta chain) comes out of a study of T-cell reconstitution after alpha-beta-depleted transplantation in children. Preparation of the TCRbeta library was carried out with unique molecular identifiers. TCRdb passed the PCR reads through MiXCR, listing each CDR3 protein once. The table includes around 300,000 distinct CDR3 sequences, roughly 25% detected once. The germline gives CDR1 DFQATT, CDR2 SNEGSKA (reference sequence). The CDR3 is made up of 13 amino acids. With 3 bases removed from V and 9 bases from J, the gap between germline ends came to 17 bases. A remark on this clonotype: As yet, its antigen is unknown.

Whole-study results and caveats: Hyperexpanded clones declined; after one year, newly produced T cells mostly supplied diversity. Expanded graft clones numbering several hundred reportedly gave rise to alpha-beta T cells about two months after transplant. Several patients had high TCRbeta diversity at day 60; it came from surviving recipient T cells and thymic progenitors.

The V and J genes are TRBV20-1 and TRBJ2-5; D uncertain. The material sequenced was PBMCs, mostly from graft donor cells, taken 180 days after TCRalphabeta/CD19-depleted stem cell transplant. The receptor was isolated from a male patient younger than 18 who had a stem cell transplant for acute lymphoblastic leukemia, so the T cells may come from the graft donor. The CDR3 region is CSASSQAPMAQYF. In DNA form, the CDR3 reads TGCAGTGCTAGTAGTCAGGCCCCCATGGCCCAGTACTTC.